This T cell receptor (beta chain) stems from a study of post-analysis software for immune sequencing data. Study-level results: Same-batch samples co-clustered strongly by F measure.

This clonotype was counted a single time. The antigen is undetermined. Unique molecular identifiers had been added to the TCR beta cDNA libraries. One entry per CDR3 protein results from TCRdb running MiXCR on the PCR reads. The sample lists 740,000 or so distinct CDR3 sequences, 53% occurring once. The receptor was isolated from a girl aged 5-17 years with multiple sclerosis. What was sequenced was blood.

The CDR3: CASSEFSFSYEQYF. Written as DNA, the CDR3 is TGTGCCAGCAGTGAATTCAGTTTCTCCTACGAGCAGTACTTC. The V and J genes are TRBV6-1 and TRBJ2-7; D not certain. V was clipped by 2 bases and J by 0 bases, with 8 bases between them. The length of the CDR3 is 14 residues. Per germline, CDR1 MNHNS and CDR2 SASEGT.